A single TCR beta chain is shown here with its context. The data were obtained in a study of T cell changes during pregnancy in multiple sclerosis. The table came from immunoSEQ multiplex PCR; TCRdb's copy has only in-frame clones and leaves some out. Seen here are about 49,000 clones, roughly 94% observed once, and the top ten hold 5.9%. The CDR3 covers 15 residues. Germline assignment: CDR1 SGHNT and CDR2 YENEEA. With V trimmed by 3 bases and J by 3 bases, 5 bases remained unmatched. The chain joins TRBV11-3 to TRBJ2-1; TRBD2 aligns across 7 bases. Sequences were derived from CD8+ T cells from peripheral blood mononuclear cells, sampled in the first trimester of pregnancy. The receptor comes from a female donor with multiple sclerosis, enrolled in a pregnancy study. In DNA form, the CDR3 reads TGTGCCAGCAGCTTCGCGGGAGTGGACTACAATGAGCAGTTCTTC. This codes for CASSFAGVDYNEQFF.